Each of the 23 T cell receptor beta chains below was sequenced from the same sample in a study of multiple sclerosis patients with progressive multifocal leukoencephalopathy. Time point defined: before natalizumab initiation. TCRdb keeps only in-frame clones here, not all; method: immunoSEQ multiplex PCR. The table shows more than 30,000 clones, with 92% occurring only once. Sequences were obtained from PBMCs. The receptors originated from a man aged 30-40 years with multiple sclerosis.

The chain uses TRBV15 and TRBJ2-3; D is ambiguous. Germline lookup yields CDR1 LNHNV and CDR2 YYDKDF (reference sequence). Deletions cut 3 bases from V and 6 bases from J, with 7 bases between. The CDR3 has 12 amino acids. The CDR3 nucleotides are TGTGCCACCAGCAGTCACGGGGATACGCAGTATTTT. The encoded protein is CATSSHGDTQYF.

This chain uses TRBV4-3 with TRBJ1-5; D is perhaps TRBD1 (5 bases). The V end was cut by 0 bases, the J end by 4 bases, with 10 bases between. Germline CDR1 and CDR2: LGHNA and YSLEER. CDR3 length equals 15 residues. The chain's CDR3 is CASSQDRDSNQPQHF. Here the CDR3 DNA reads TGCGCCAGCAGCCAAGACAGGGACTCAAATCAGCCCCAGCATTTT.

The table lists this clone with a few counts. The gene calls are TRBV27 and TRBJ2-1, with 13 nucleotides matching TRBD2. Unmatched junction bases numbered 5, after V lost 7 bases and J lost 8 bases. Germline lookup yields CDR1 MNHEY and CDR2 SMNVEV (reference sequence). The CDR3 totals 14 residues. CDR3 in amino acids: CASTPGLAGHEQFF. In DNA form, the CDR3 reads TGTGCCAGCACCCCGGGACTAGCGGGACATGAGCAGTTCTTC.

The chain is built from TRBV7-9 and TRBJ1-5; maybe TRBD1 (6 bases). The CDR3 is 13 residues long. V lost 3 bases and J 7 bases, leaving 10 bases between the germline ends. Germline loops: CDR1 SEHNR, CDR2 FQNEAQ (reference sequence). The CDR3 sequence is CASSFGQNQPQHF. The CDR3 DNA is TGTGCCAGCAGCTTTGGACAGAACCAGCCCCAGCATTTT.

CDR3 sequence (DNA): TGTGCCAGCAGTGAAGAGGGCGCCTATGGCTACACCTTC. Its translation is CASSEEGAYGYTF. J is TRBJ1-2 and V is TRBV25-1; D remains ambiguous. With 2 bases removed from V and 4 bases from J, the gap between germline ends came to 8 bases. Germline lookup yields CDR1 MGHDK and CDR2 SYGVNS. There are 13 residues in the CDR3.

V is TRBV6-5 and J is TRBJ1-2; TRBD1 is a possible D gene (5 bases). This CDR3 spans 11 amino acids. From germline, CDR1 is MNHEY and CDR2 SVGAGI. V shed 10 bases and J shed 13 bases, with 19 bases lying between them. The CDR3 loop is CATSELGGSTF. CDR3 DNA sequence: TGTGCCACCTCTGAACTTGGGGGATCCACCTTC.

The V gene is TRBV6-5, the J gene TRBJ1-2; 9 positions agree with TRBD1. The V gene end was trimmed by 5 bases and the J gene end by 6 bases; junction bases not matched to a gene: 4. The CDR3 loop spans 13 amino acids. From germline, CDR1 is MNHEY and CDR2 SVGAGI. CDR3 region: CASSRTGENGYTF. CDR3 DNA sequence: TGTGCCAGCAGTCGGACAGGGGAGAATGGCTACACCTTC.

This chain joins TRBV19 and TRBJ1-2; 7 bases are a match to TRBD1. Germline V lookup: CDR1 LNHDA, CDR2 SQIVND (reference sequence). V lost 6 bases and J lost 5; bases outside the gene matches: 15. The CDR3 extends over 16 amino acids. Here the CDR3 reads CASSRDSLSPVYGYTF. DNA of the CDR3: TGTGCCAGTAGCCGGGACAGCCTTTCGCCTGTTTATGGCTACACCTTC. Filled out from reference TRBV19 and TRBJ1-2, the complete variable domain reads DGGITQSPKYLFRKEGQNVTLSCEQNLNHDAMYWYRQDPGQGLRLIYYSQIVNDFQKGDIAEGYSVSREKKESFPLTVTSAQKNPTAFYLCASSRDSLSPVYGYTFGSGTRLTVV.

V and J are TRBV18 and TRBJ2-3; D may be TRBD1 (6 bases). Germline CDR1 is KGHSH and CDR2 is LQKENI. CDR3 size: 16 residues. V lost 3 bases to trimming and J lost 2 bases, with 15 bases between them. CDR3 DNA: TGTGCCAGCTCACCGCTAGCAGGGACAAACACAGATACGCAGTATTTT. Its translation: CASSPLAGTNTDTQYF.

J is TRBJ2-1 and V is TRBV5-1, with a possible D match to TRBD1 (5 bases). Trimming cost V 6 bases and J 0 bases, with 10 bases left between them. Germline V gives CDR1 SGHRS, CDR2 YFSETQ. The CDR3 loop spans 14 amino acids. The CDR3 sequence is CASTTDSSYNEQFF. DNA of the CDR3: TGCGCCAGCACCACCGACAGCTCCTACAATGAGCAGTTCTTC.

The chain has TRBV19 and TRBJ2-6, with D unresolved. V dropped 10 bases and J dropped 1 base, with 11 bases sitting between them. Germline CDR1 and CDR2: LNHDA and SQIVND (reference sequence). This CDR3 has 14 amino acids. CDR3 DNA: TGTGCCACTCAGACGGGTTCTGGGGCCAACGTCCTGACTTTC. It translates to CATQTGSGANVLTF.

This clone was recorded a few times. This chain connects TRBV21-1 to TRBJ2-7; the DNA was not compared with TRBD2, the D call given in the table. TRBV21-1 is given as a pseudogene. The CDR3 extends over 16 amino acids. CDR3 in DNA: TGTGCCAGCAGCCGCTGGACTAGCGGGAGCAGGTACGAGCAGTACGTC. It yields the protein CASSRWTSGSRYEQYV.

This clone was counted between two and nine times. This sequence joins TRBV2 and TRBJ2-5; a possible D gene is TRBD2 (6 bases). This CDR3 contains 13 residues. Germline V gives CDR1 SNHLY, CDR2 FYNNEI. With 1 base removed from V and 7 bases from J, the gap between germline ends came to 10 bases. The CDR3 DNA reads as TGTGCCAGCAGTGAAGAGGTGCGGGGGACCCAGTACTTC. It yields the protein CASSEEVRGTQYF.

The chain employs TRBV5-4 and TRBJ2-5; TRBD1 might be the D (5 bases). Germline CDR1 SGHNT, CDR2 YYREEE (reference sequence). Trimming took 0 bases from V and 3 from J, leaving 12 bases between them. The CDR3 sequence is 15 residues long. The CDR3 DNA sequence: TGTGCCAGCAGCTTGGTTGGTGTAGGGGAAGAGACCCAGTACTTC. Amino acid sequence: CASSLVGVGEETQYF.

The chain couples TRBV20-1 to TRBJ2-1; no definite D call. The CDR3 spans 11 residues. V was pared by 3 bases and J by 8 bases, with 8 bases between. Germline CDR1 DFQATT, CDR2 SNEGSKA (reference sequence). DNA of the CDR3: TGCAGTGCTAGTGAAGACCATGAGCAGTTCTTC. Protein sequence: CSASEDHEQFF.

A remark on this clone: Compared with germline, one end of the junction differs, possibly owing to a read error. CDR3 loop: CAGSYSIPDGGNTIYF. The CDR3 DNA sequence: TGTGCCGGCAGTTACTCGATCCCGGATGGGGGAAACACCATATATTTT. V is TRBV6-5 and J is TRBJ1-3; no firm D call. The germline gives CDR1 MNHEY, CDR2 SVGAGI. This CDR3 has 16 residues.

This clone was counted once. V gene TRBV19 combines with J gene TRBJ2-1, with TRBD2 matching 7 bases. Germline CDR1 LNHDA, CDR2 SQIVND (reference sequence). The ends lost 7 bases at V and 10 bases at J; junction bases unmatched: 10. This CDR3 is built from 13 residues. The CDR3 sequence: CASNPVGGREQFF. The CDR3 DNA follows: TGTGCCAGTAACCCAGTGGGAGGGCGAGAGCAGTTCTTC.

DNA of the CDR3: TGTGCCAGTAGTGCCATCTCATTGGGGGCCGCTAATGAAAAACTGTTTTTT. Translation gives CASSAISLGAANEKLFF. The genes are TRBV19 and TRBJ1-4; a possible D gene is TRBD1 (6 bases). The ends were cut back, 5 bases at V and 3 bases at J, with 19 bases in the middle. The length of the CDR3 is 17 residues. From germline, CDR1 is LNHDA and CDR2 SQIVND (reference sequence).

The V and J genes are TRBV6-1 and TRBJ1-2, with TRBD1 identical over 10 bases. The CDR3 is made up of 13 amino acids. Germline V CDR1 and CDR2: MNHNS, SASEGT. The junction had 7 bases not matched to a gene; V was cut back by 7 bases and J by 8 bases. CDR3 nucleotide sequence: TGTGCCAGCACTGGGACAGGGGCAGGAGGCTACACCTTC. Its protein product is CASTGTGAGGYTF.

This chain uses TRBV19 with TRBJ2-1, with 11 positions matching TRBD2. CDR1 and CDR2 from the germline V gene are LNHDA and SQIVND (reference sequence). The CDR3 extends over 15 amino acids. The ends lost 6 bases at V and 1 base at J; junction bases unmatched: 2. The CDR3 here is CASSSSGRSYNEQFF. The CDR3, as DNA: TGTGCCAGTAGCTCTAGCGGGAGGTCCTACAATGAGCAGTTCTTC.

V usage is TRBV5-4 and J usage is TRBJ2-1; unclear D gene. The CDR3 length is 12 residues. Between the trimmed V and J ends, which lost 6 bases and 9 bases, there was a span of 13 bases. The germline V gene encodes CDR1 SGHNT and CDR2 YYREEE (reference sequence). The CDR3 DNA follows: TGTGCCAGCAAGGTAAAGGGAAGTGAGCAGTTCTTC. This translates into CASKVKGSEQFF.

The chain couples TRBV4-1 to TRBJ1-1; D is ambiguous. V was trimmed by 2 bases and J by 0 bases, leaving 16 bases between them. The CDR3 runs to 17 residues. Per the germline V gene, CDR1 is MGHRA and CDR2 is YSYEKL. The CDR3 DNA reads as TGCGCCAGCAGCCAACCCCTAAGAGGACCCTTGAACACTGAAGCTTTCTTT. It is translated as CASSQPLRGPLNTEAFF.

This clone showed up just once. This chain uses TRBV2 with TRBJ2-7; D unresolved. CDR3 size: 13 residues. Per germline, CDR1 SNHLY and CDR2 FYNNEI. The V end was cut by 1 base, the J end by 3 bases, with 7 bases between. The CDR3 sequence is CASSEDGNYEQYV. Here the CDR3 DNA reads TGTGCCAGCAGTGAAGACGGAAACTACGAGCAGTACGTC.